These 10 T cell receptor beta chains originate from one sample sequenced in a study of shared clonotypes between healthy human individuals. Sequencing used immunoSEQ multiplex PCR; TCRdb keeps in-frame clones, though not all of them. In the table there are 2 million to 2.5 million clones, around 95% of which are singletons. The specimen sequenced was naive CD4+ T cells sorted from blood. Described subset: CD45RA+ positively selected. The receptor source for this set is a man between 18 and 35 years old in good health.

V gene TRBV7-9 combines with J gene TRBJ2-3, with TRBD1 matching 9 bases. The CDR3 runs 15 residues. Trimming cost V 4 bases and J 3 bases; bases outside gene matches: 5. Germline values: CDR1 SEHNR, CDR2 FQNEAQ (reference sequence). The CDR3 DNA follows: TGTGCCAGCAGCTCACGGGGACAGGGAACAGATACGCAGTATTTT. Residues: CASSSRGQGTDTQYF.

The CDR3 region has the DNA TGCGCCAGCAGCCGCGAACTAGCGGGAAACAGGGGTGAGCAGTTCTTC. Protein: CASSRELAGNRGEQFF. The genes are TRBV5-1 and TRBJ2-1; 10 bases map to TRBD2. Per germline, CDR1 SGHRS and CDR2 YFSETQ. The junction had 13 bases not matched to a gene; V was cut back by 4 bases and J by 9 bases. This CDR3 is built from 16 residues.

This CDR3 is CASSQDWGLYNEQFF. The CDR3 bases are TGCGCCAGCAGCCAAGATTGGGGACTTTACAATGAGCAGTTCTTC. The genes are TRBV4-3 and TRBJ2-1; perhaps TRBD2 as D (6 bases). V dropped 0 bases and J dropped 4 bases, with 10 bases sitting between them. The CDR3 is 15 amino acids. The germline V gene has CDR1 LGHNA and CDR2 YSLEER.

Details on this clone: The same CDR3 also results from other DNA sequences found in this sample. This sequence joins TRBV5-1 and TRBJ1-3; a possible D gene is TRBD1 (6 bases). Germline CDR1 and CDR2: SGHRS and YFSETQ. CDR3 length: 14 residues. Trimming took 0 bases from V and 2 from J, leaving 6 bases between them. CDR3: CASSLDRAGNTIYF. CDR3 in DNA: TGCGCCAGCAGCTTGGACAGGGCTGGAAACACCATATATTTT.

V is TRBV6-5 and J is TRBJ1-2, with 7 bases aligning to TRBD1. V dropped 5 bases and J dropped 4; count of bases not matched to a gene: 10. Germline V gives CDR1 MNHEY, CDR2 SVGAGI. The CDR3 sequence is 15 residues long. CDR3: CASSQLGTVPYGYTF. In nucleotides, the CDR3 is TGTGCCAGCAGTCAATTAGGGACAGTGCCCTATGGCTACACCTTC.

This clone appeared a single time. The chain uses TRBV10-3 and TRBJ1-1, with 9 nucleotides matching TRBD1. This CDR3 spans 15 amino acids. Germline values: CDR1 ENHRY, CDR2 SYGVKD. The junction had 7 bases not matched to a gene; V was cut back by 6 bases and J by 2 bases. CDR3 region: CAIRSRDRANTEAFF. Here the CDR3 DNA reads TGTGCCATCAGATCCAGGGACAGGGCAAACACTGAAGCTTTCTTT.

This clone was recorded a few times. V is TRBV30 and J is TRBJ1-1, with D unclear. V dropped 8 bases and J dropped 1 base, with 11 bases sitting between them. Germline CDR1 reads GTSNPN; CDR2 reads SVGIG (reference sequence). The CDR3 consists of 12 residues. This CDR3 reads CAGRRGNTEAFF. The CDR3, as DNA: TGTGCCGGACGCAGAGGGAACACTGAAGCTTTCTTT.

The rearrangement uses TRBV15 and TRBJ1-6; D is undetermined. The CDR3 loop spans 16 amino acids. Trimming pared 1 base from V and 1 base from J, leaving 8 bases between. Germline values: CDR1 LNHNV, CDR2 YYDKDF (reference sequence). In DNA, the CDR3 is TGTGCCACCAGCAGAGGGACGGGGTCCTATAATTCACCCCTCCACTTT. It is translated as CATSRGTGSYNSPLHF.

This sequence joins TRBV15 and TRBJ2-7; TRBD1 matches at 7 bases. Trimming cost V 1 base and J 2 bases; bases outside gene matches: 5. The CDR3 runs 15 residues. Germline values: CDR1 LNHNV, CDR2 YYDKDF (reference sequence). The DNA for the CDR3 is TGTGCCACCAGCAGAGTCGAGACAGGGACCTACGAGCAGTACTTC. Amino acids: CATSRVETGTYEQYF. Combining the CDR3 with reference TRBV15 and TRBJ2-7 gives the whole variable domain DAMVIQNPRYQVTQFGKPVTLSCSQTLNHNVMYWYQQKSSQAPKLLFHYYDKDFNNEADTPDNFQSRRPNTSFCFLDIRSPGLGDTAMYLCATSRVETGTYEQYFGPGTRLTVT.

V usage is TRBV5-5 and J usage is TRBJ2-7, with 7 positions matching TRBD1. CDR1 is SGHKS and CDR2 is YYEKEE in the germline V gene (reference sequence). The length of the CDR3 is 15 residues. Trimming took 3 bases from V and 0 from J; bases not matched to a gene: 6. DNA for the CDR3: TGTGCCAGCAGCTCGGACAGGCTTCTCTCCTACGAGCAGTACTTC. The encoded protein is CASSSDRLLSYEQYF. The variable domain in full, completed from reference TRBV5-5 and TRBJ2-7, reads DAGVTQSPTHLIKTRGQQVTLRCSPISGHKSVSWYQQVLGQGPQFIFQYYEKEERGRGNFPDRFSARQFPNYSSELNVNALLLGDSALYLCASSSDRLLSYEQYFGPGTRLTVT.